The following is a T cell receptor (beta chain) sequence with its context. Its antigen remains unknown. A J-beta primer mix and a sample-barcoded 5' primer were used in a second PCR of roughly 6 to 11 cycles. Each CDR3 protein is one row after TCRdb ran MiXCR on the 5' RACE reads. Among approximately 810,000 distinct CDR3 sequences, about 30% were seen once, and the ten largest hold 15% to 20%. The CDR3 contains 15 residues. Germline V gene lookup returns CDR1 DFQATT and CDR2 SNEGSKA (reference sequence). Trimming took 0 bases from V and 1 from J, leaving 9 bases between them. The source of the sample is a study of blood T cells in healthy people across ages. Looking at the study overall: T cells yielded about one barcoded beta molecule per two cells through template switching. General observations from the study: For the donors, CMV status was unknown and possibly confounded expanded clonotype changes.

The individuals who served as donors were healthy Caucasians living in Russia, aged roughly 6 to 95. The chain uses TRBV20-1 and TRBJ2-2; possibly TRBD1 or TRBD2 for D (5 bases each). This clonotype was sampled from a woman older than 75 in good health. Sequences were obtained from blood. CDR3 in amino acids: CSARDGTQNTGELFF. The CDR3 DNA sequence: TGCAGTGCTAGAGACGGGACGCAGAACACCGGGGAGCTGTTTTTT.